This TCR beta chain was profiled in a study of CD8+ T cells in alopecia areata. After isolation, RNA underwent reverse transcription to generate cDNA as the sequencing template. The method was immunoSEQ multiplex PCR; TCRdb's version includes in-frame clones alone and lacks a portion of them. Of about 170,000 clones listed, approximately 59% were seen once; the top ten hold under 20%. CDR1 is GTSNPN and CDR2 is SVGIG in the germline V gene (reference sequence). The CDR3 sequence is 12 residues long. The ends were cut back, 3 bases at V and 5 bases at J, with 8 bases in the middle. Points from the study as a whole: Affected scalp, especially in alopecia totalis/universalis, had a higher clonality than normal scalp did. Scalp clonality and expanded CD8+ clones among the top 100 were significantly decreased by tofacitinib.

The treatment denotes: oral pan-JAK inhibitor, 5-10 mg twice daily. Comments on this clone: Its antigen remains unidentified.

This TCR was recovered from a human donor with alopecia areata. This specimen consisted of CD4+ T cells sorted from blood, obtained at roughly week 55, from a patient treated with tofacitinib. V usage is TRBV30 and J usage is TRBJ1-5; no clear D. The DNA for the CDR3 is TGTGCCTGGAGCAGGTTGGATCAGCCCCAGCATTTT. The encoded protein is CAWSRLDQPQHF.